These T cell receptor beta chains were read from a single sample in a study of human T cells and chemical hapten exposure. TCRdb fed the RACE reads into MiXCR, producing one record per CDR3 protein. Here the sample spans about 73,000 distinct CDR3 sequences, 7.5% to 9.5% being singletons. Sequenced here: whole blood, sampled in connection with sensitization to the hapten diphenylcyclopropenone (DPC). The source of these receptors is a woman aged 45-59 years with alopecia areata. Some clones in this sample may be carry-over from other donors' samples. Each CDR3 is given with its conserved first and last residue. Each record gives: D gene, clone size, J gene, V gene, CDR3 DNA, CDR3 protein. A D gene is named only where the DNA matches it firmly. For some rows the clone size is stated as once, few or many, or as a class when expanded; others skip it.

NA	few	TRBJ2-5	TRBV24-1	TGTGCCACCAGTGATCTTCGACTAGACCAAGAGACCCAGTACTTC	CATSDLRLDQETQYF
NA	few	TRBJ2-6	TRBV12-3/TRBV12-4	TGTGCCAGCACTACCGGAGGCGCGGGAACCGGGGCCAACGTCCTGACTTTC	CASTTGGAGTGANVLTF
NA	NA	TRBJ1-4	TRBV7-9	TGTGCCAGCAGCGCAAGGGCTGGATCTTCTAATGAAAAACTGTTTTTT	CASSARAGSSNEKLFF
TRBD1	many	TRBJ2-3	TRBV29-1	TGCAGCTACGGACAGGGCGCTATAACAGATACGCAGTATTTT	CSYGQGAITDTQYF
NA	many	TRBJ1-5	TRBV4-1	TGCGCCAGCAGCCCCCGGACAGAGATTTATAGCAATCAGCCCCAGCATTTT	CASSPRTEIYSNQPQHF
NA	few	TRBJ1-5	TRBV6-1	TGTGCCAGCAGGACAGTCTGGCCCAATCAGCCCCAGCATTTT	CASRTVWPNQPQHF
TRBD2	few	TRBJ2-7	TRBV5-1	TGCGCCAGCAGTTTAGCGGGGATAAGCTCCTACGAGCAGTACTTC	CASSLAGISSYEQYF
TRBD2	many	TRBJ2-3	TRBV27	TGTGCCAGCAGTTTACTAGCGGGTACAGATACGCAGTATTTT	CASSLLAGTDTQYF
TRBD2	few	TRBJ2-1	TRBV14	TGTGCCAGCAGCCAAGCCATGACTAGCGGGAGGCCCTACAATGAGCAGTTCTTC	CASSQAMTSGRPYNEQFF
NA	NA	TRBJ1-1	TRBV6-6	TGTGCCAGCACTCAAAGCCCGGGAGGCAACACTGAAGCTTTCTTT	CASTQSPGGNTEAFF
NA	NA	TRBJ2-5	TRBV7-9	TGTGCCAGCACCCCCGACGGCGGAGAGACCCAGTACTTC	CASTPDGGETQYF
NA	few	TRBJ1-1	TRBV5-1	TGCGCCAGCAGCAGTCCCGTCCGGGGGACTGAAGCTTTCTTT	CASSSPVRGTEAFF
NA	many	TRBJ1-5	TRBV24-1	TGTGCCACCAGTGGCCTCGGGAATCAGCCCCAGCATTTT	CATSGLGNQPQHF
TRBD2	many	TRBJ2-1	TRBV20-1	TGCAGTGCTAGAGGTACTAGCGGGGAGGATGAGCAGTTCTTC	CSARGTSGEDEQFF
TRBD1	many	TRBJ1-2	TRBV5-1	TGCGCCAGCCGACAGGGGACCCCCTTTCCCTATGGCTACACCTTC	CASRQGTPFPYGYTF
TRBD2	many	TRBJ2-2	TRBV29-1	TGCAGCGCGGGAGGGACGATGAACACCGGGGAGCTGTTTTTT	CSAGGTMNTGELFF
TRBD2	NA	TRBJ2-3	TRBV10-2	TGCGCCAGCAGTGAGTCGGTGCGGGAGGTGAAAGATACGCAGTATTTT	CASSESVREVKDTQYF
NA	few	TRBJ2-3	TRBV9	TGTGCCAGCAGCGTAGAGCCAGGCTTGGCAGATACGCAGTATTTT	CASSVEPGLADTQYF
NA	few	TRBJ2-1	TRBV29-1	TGCAGCGTTGAAGAATCCGGTCAGCATTACAATGAGCAGTTCTTC	CSVEESGQHYNEQFF
NA	NA	TRBJ1-1	TRBV6-2/TRBV6-3	TGTGCCAGCAGTTACTCGGGGATGAACACTGAAGCTTTCTTT	CASSYSGMNTEAFF
NA	few	TRBJ2-3	TRBV18	TGTGCCAGCTCATCCGGGGCCCGAAAAGATACGCAGTATTTT	CASSSGARKDTQYF
NA	few	TRBJ1-1	TRBV27	TGTGCCAGCAGTTTATATCCAGCCGTTGAAGCTTTCTTT	CASSLYPAVEAFF
TRBD1	many	TRBJ2-7	TRBV13	TGTGCCAGCAGCTTTCACCCGGGACAGGACTACGAGCAGTACTTC	CASSFHPGQDYEQYF
NA	NA	TRBJ1-1	TRBV19	TGTGCCAGTACCTCAGGGCACATCACTGAAGCTTTCTTT	CASTSGHITEAFF
NA	many	TRBJ1-2	TRBV12-3/TRBV12-4	TGTGCCAGCAGTACAGGGTTACGAGGCTACACCTTC	CASSTGLRGYTF
NA	few	TRBJ2-2	TRBV28	TGTGCCAGCTGGACGACTTCCGGCGGTAATCGGGAGCTGTTTTTT	CASWTTSGGNRELFF
NA	many	TRBJ1-1	TRBV12-3/TRBV12-4	TGTGCCAGCAGAGTCGGGGGCACTGAAGCTTTCTTT	CASRVGGTEAFF
NA	NA	TRBJ2-3	TRBV24-1	TGTGCCACCAGTGATGGGGGACACGCGACCGATACGCAGTATTTT	CATSDGGHATDTQYF
NA	many	TRBJ1-3	TRBV6-5	TGTGCCAGCAGGCGTTTCTCTCGACCAGAAGGAGGGGGTTCTACTGGAAACACCATATATTTT	CASRRFSRPEGGGSTGNTIYF
NA	few	TRBJ2-6	TRBV2	TGTGCCAGTTGGGACGCCAGCTCTGGGGCCAACGTCCTGACTTTC	CASWDASSGANVLTF
TRBD2	many	TRBJ2-7	TRBV6-5	TGTGCCAGCAGTTACTCGACTGCGGGAGGTCGGGAGCAGTACTTC	CASSYSTAGGREQYF
NA	NA	TRBJ1-2	TRBV3-1	TGTGCCAGCAGCCAAGATGGCAGGTCCACGGGGGGCTACACCTTC	CASSQDGRSTGGYTF